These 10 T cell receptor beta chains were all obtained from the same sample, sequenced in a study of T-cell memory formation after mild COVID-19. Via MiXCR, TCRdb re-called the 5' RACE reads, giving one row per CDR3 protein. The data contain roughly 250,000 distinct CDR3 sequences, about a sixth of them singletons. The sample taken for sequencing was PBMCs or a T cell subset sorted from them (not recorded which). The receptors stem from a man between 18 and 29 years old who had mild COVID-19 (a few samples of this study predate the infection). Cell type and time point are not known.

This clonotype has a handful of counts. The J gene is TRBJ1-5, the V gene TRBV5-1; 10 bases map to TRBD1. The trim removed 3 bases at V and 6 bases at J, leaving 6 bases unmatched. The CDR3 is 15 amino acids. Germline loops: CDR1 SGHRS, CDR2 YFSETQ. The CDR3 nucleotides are TGCGCCAGCAGCTCGGGACAGGGGATCGGTCAGCCCCAGCATTTT. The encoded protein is CASSSGQGIGQPQHF.

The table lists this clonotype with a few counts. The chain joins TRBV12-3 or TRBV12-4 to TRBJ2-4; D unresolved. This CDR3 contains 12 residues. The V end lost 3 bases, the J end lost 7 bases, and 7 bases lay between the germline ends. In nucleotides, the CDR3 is TGTGCCAGCAGTTTCGCCTTGAACATTCAGTACTTC. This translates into CASSFALNIQYF.

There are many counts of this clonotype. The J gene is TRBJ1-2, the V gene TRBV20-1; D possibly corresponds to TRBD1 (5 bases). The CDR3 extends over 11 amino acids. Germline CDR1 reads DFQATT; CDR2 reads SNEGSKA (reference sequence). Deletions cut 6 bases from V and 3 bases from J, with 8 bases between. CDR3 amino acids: CSAAQDYGYTF. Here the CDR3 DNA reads TGCAGTGCGGCACAGGACTATGGCTACACCTTC.

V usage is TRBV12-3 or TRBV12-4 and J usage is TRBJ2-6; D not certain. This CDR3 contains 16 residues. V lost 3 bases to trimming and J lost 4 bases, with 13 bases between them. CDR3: CASSFRQPKGANVLTF. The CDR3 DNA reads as TGTGCCAGCAGTTTTCGGCAGCCCAAGGGGGCCAACGTCCTGACTTTC.

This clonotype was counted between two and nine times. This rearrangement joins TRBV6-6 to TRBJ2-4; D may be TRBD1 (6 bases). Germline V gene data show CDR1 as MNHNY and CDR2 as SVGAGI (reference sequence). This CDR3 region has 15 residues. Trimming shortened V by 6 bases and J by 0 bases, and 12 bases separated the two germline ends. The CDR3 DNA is TGTGCCAGCAGAGACTACAGGGAAGCCAAAAACATTCAGTACTTC. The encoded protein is CASRDYREAKNIQYF.

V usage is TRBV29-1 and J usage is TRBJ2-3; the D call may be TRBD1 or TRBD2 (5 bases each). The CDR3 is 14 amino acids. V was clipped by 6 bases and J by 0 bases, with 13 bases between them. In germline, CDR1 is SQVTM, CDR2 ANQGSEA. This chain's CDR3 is CSVGRQLSTDTQYF. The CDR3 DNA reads TGCAGCGTAGGGAGACAGCTTAGCACAGATACGCAGTATTTT.

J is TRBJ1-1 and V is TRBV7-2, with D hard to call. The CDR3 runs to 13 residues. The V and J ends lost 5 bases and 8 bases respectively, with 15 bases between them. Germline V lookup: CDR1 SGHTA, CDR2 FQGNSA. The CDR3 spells CASSLGRASEAFF. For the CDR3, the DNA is TGTGCCAGCAGCCTCGGACGGGCGTCAGAAGCTTTCTTT.

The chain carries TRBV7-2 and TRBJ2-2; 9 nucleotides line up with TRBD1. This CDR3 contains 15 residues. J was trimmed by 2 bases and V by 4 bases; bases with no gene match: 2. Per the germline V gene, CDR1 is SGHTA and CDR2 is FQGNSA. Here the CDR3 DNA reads TGTGCCAGCAGCTCGGGACAGGGTAACACCGGGGAGCTGTTTTTT. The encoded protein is CASSSGQGNTGELFF.

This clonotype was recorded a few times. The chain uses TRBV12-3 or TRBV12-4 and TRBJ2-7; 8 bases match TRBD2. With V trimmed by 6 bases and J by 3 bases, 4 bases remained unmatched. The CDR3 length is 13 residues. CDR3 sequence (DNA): TGTGCCAGCAGCCCCGCGGGGGGCTACGAGCAGTACGTC. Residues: CASSPAGGYEQYV.

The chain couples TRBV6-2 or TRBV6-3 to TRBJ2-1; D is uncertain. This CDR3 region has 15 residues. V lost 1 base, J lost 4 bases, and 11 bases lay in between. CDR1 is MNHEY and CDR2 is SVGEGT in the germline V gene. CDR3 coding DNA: TGTGCCAGCAGTTACTTAGGATCGACGTACAATGAGCAGTTCTTC. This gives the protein CASSYLGSTYNEQFF.